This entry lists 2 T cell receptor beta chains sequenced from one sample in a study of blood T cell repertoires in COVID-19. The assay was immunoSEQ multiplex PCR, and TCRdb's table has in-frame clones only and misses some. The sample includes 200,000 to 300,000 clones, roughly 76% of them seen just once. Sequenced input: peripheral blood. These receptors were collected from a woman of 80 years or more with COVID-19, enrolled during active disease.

The CDR3 reads CATKTSGGGYEQYF. CDR3 bases: TGTGCCACTAAGACTAGCGGAGGGGGCTACGAGCAGTACTTC. The genes are TRBV19 and TRBJ2-7, with TRBD2 identical over 9 bases. There are 14 residues in the CDR3. V dropped 10 bases and J dropped 3; count of bases not matched to a gene: 10. CDR1 and CDR2 (germline): LNHDA, SQIVND (reference sequence).

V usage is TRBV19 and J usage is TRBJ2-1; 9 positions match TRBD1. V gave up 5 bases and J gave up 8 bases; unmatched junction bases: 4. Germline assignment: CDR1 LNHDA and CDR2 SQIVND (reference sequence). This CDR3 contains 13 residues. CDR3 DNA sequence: TGTGCCAGTAGTGTGGACAGGGGAGATGAGCAGTTCTTC. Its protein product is CASSVDRGDEQFF.